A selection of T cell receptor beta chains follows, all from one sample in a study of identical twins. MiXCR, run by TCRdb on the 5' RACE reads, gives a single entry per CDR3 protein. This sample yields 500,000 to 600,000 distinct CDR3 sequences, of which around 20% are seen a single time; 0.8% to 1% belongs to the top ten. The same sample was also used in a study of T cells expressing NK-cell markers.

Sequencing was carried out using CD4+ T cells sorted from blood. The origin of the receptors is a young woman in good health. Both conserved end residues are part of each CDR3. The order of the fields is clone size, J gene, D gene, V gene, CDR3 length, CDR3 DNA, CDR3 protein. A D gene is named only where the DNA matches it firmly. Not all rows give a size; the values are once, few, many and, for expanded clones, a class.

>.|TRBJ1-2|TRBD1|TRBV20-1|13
TGCAGTGCGCCGGGACAGTCGAACTATGGCTACACCTTC
CSAPGQSNYGYTF
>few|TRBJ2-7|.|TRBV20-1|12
TGCAGTGCAGGACGGGGTAGTCGCGAGCAGTACTTC
CSAGRGSREQYF
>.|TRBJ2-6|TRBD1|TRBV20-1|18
TGCAGTGCTAGAGATTTACTTAGGGGGCAGGCTGGGGCCAACGTCCTGACTTTC
CSARDLLRGQAGANVLTF
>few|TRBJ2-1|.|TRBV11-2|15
TGTGCCAGCAGCCCTTCTTTGCGGGACTTCAATGAGCAGTTCTTC
CASSPSLRDFNEQFF
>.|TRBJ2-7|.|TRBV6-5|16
TGTGCCAGCAGTTACTCGGGGAGTTACCACTCCTACGAGCAGTACTTC
CASSYSGSYHSYEQYF
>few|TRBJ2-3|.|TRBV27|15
TGTGCCAGCAGCTCTGTCGGGTTGGGCACAGATACGCAGTATTTT
CASSSVGLGTDTQYF
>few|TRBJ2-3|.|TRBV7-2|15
TGTGCCAGCAGCCTCCGAGGGGGGGCGGCAGCTACGCAGTATTTT
CASSLRGGAAATQYF
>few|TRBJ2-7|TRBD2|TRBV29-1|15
TGCAGCGTTGCCGGGACTAGCGGGTCGAGGGCGGAGCAGTACTTC
CSVAGTSGSRAEQYF
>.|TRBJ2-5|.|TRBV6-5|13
TGTGCCAGCAGTTACCGGCCGGCAGAGACCCAGTACTTC
CASSYRPAETQYF
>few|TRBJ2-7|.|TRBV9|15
TGTGCCAGCGGGGGGGCCCCGGGGGCCTCCTACGAGCAGTACTTC
CASGGAPGASYEQYF
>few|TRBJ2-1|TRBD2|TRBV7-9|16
TGTGCCAGCAGCTCCGCGGGAGGGAGCGCCTACAATGAGCAGTTCTTC
CASSSAGGSAYNEQFF
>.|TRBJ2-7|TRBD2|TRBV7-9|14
TGTGCCAGCAGCTTATCCCGCTGGGGGGGCGAGCAGTACTTC
CASSLSRWGGEQYF
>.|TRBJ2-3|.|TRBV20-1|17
TGCAGTGCTAGGGGGCAGGGGCCCGAAACTAGCACAGATACGCAGTATTTT
CSARGQGPETSTDTQYF
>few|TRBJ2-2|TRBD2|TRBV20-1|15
TGCAGTGCTAGAGATCCAGCGGGAGTCACCGGGGAGCTGTTTTTT
CSARDPAGVTGELFF
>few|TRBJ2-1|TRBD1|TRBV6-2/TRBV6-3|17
TGTGCCACCTCAGGGACAGGGGCATCCAGCTCCTACAATGAGCAGTTCTTC
CATSGTGASSSYNEQFF
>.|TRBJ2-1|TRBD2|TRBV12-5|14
TGTGCTAGTGGCCTCGGACTAGCCTACAATGAGCAGTTCTTC
CASGLGLAYNEQFF
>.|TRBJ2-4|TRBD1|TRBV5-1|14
TGCGCCAGCAGCTTGAGACAGGGGCGCGGGATTCAGTACTTC
CASSLRQGRGIQYF
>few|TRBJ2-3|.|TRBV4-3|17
TGCGCCAGCAGCCAAGAACGGACGGGAGTTGGCTCAGATACGCAGTATTTT
CASSQERTGVGSDTQYF
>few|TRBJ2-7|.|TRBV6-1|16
TGTGCCAGCAGCCGCCGAGGTTCGACAGTCTCCTACGAGCAGTACTTC
CASSRRGSTVSYEQYF
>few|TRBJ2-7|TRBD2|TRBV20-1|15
TGCAGTGCTAGAGTTTTGACTAGCGGGACCTACGAGCAGTACTTC
CSARVLTSGTYEQYF
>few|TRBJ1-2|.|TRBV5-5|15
TGTGCCAGCAGCTTGGAGGCGTCTCGAGACTATGGCTACACCTTC
CASSLEASRDYGYTF
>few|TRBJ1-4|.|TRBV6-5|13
TGTGCCAGCAGTTATGCCATCAGCGAAAAACTGTTTTTT
CASSYAISEKLFF
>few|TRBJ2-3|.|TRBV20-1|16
TGCAGTGCTAGAGGCGGACAAGGAAATGTTGGAGATACGCAGTATTTT
CSARGGQGNVGDTQYF
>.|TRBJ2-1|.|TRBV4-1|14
TGCGCCAGCAGCCGAATTAGCTCCTACAATGAGCAGTTCTTC
CASSRISSYNEQFF
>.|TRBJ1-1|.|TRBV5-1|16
TGCGCCAGCAGCGTAGACCCTTCCGGGCTGAACACTGAAGCTTTCTTT
CASSVDPSGLNTEAFF
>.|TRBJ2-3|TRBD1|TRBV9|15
TGTGCCAGCAGCGTAGTGGGACAGGTCACAGATACGCAGTATTTT
CASSVVGQVTDTQYF
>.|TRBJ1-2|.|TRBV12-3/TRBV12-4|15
TGTGCCAGCAGTTTAGCGCAGGGCTCGAGGTATGGCTACACCTTC
CASSLAQGSRYGYTF
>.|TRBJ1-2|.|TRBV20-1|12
TGCAGTGCCCCCACCCCAGTAGGTGGCTACACCTTC
CSAPTPVGGYTF
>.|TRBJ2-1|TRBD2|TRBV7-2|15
TGTGCCAGCAGCTACGTAGCGGGAGGCGGGAATGAGCAGTTCTTC
CASSYVAGGGNEQFF
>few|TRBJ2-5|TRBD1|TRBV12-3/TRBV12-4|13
TGTGCCAGCAGTCCAGGGGGCGGAAGGACCCAGTACTTC
CASSPGGGRTQYF
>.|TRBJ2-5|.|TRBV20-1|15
TGCAGTGCTAGTCAGATGGCCCCGAGGGTAGAGACCCAGTACTTC
CSASQMAPRVETQYF
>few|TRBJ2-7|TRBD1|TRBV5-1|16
TGCGCCAGCAGCTTGTCCCCGGTGGGACAGGGGTTCGAGCAGTACTTC
CASSLSPVGQGFEQYF
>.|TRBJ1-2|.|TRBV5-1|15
TGCGCCAGCAGTCTTGGTAGGAGTCAGGGAGGTGGCTACACCTTC
CASSLGRSQGGGYTF
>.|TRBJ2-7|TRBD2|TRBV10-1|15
TGCGCCAGCAGTGAGGGCGGGAGGGCCTGGCACGAGCAGTACTTC
CASSEGGRAWHEQYF
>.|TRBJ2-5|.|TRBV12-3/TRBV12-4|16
TGTGCCAGCAGTTTGGCCCCGGACTATTACCAAGAGACCCAGTACTTC
CASSLAPDYYQETQYF
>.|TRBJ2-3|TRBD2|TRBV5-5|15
TGTGCCAGCGGCCCTAGCGGGAGGGCCACAGATACGCAGTATTTT
CASGPSGRATDTQYF
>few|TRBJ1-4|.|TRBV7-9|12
TGTGCCAGCAGCCAAGGGCGGGAAAAACTGTTTTTT
CASSQGREKLFF
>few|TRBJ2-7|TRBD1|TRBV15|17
TGTGCCACCAGCACATTAACGGACAGGGCACACCCCTACGAGCAGTACTTC
CATSTLTDRAHPYEQYF
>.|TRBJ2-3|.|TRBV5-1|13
TGCGCCAGTAGGAGGGACGCAACAGATACGCAGTATTTT
CASRRDATDTQYF
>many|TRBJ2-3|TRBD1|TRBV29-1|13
TGCAGCGTGAAACAGGGGATTGCAGATACGCAGTATTTT
CSVKQGIADTQYF
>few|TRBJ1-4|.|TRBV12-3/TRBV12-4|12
TGTGCCAGCAGTTTAGAGCATGAAAAACTGTTTTTT
CASSLEHEKLFF
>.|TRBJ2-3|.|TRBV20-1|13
TGCACCTCGGGGGGCCCTAGCACAGATACGCAGTATTTT
CTSGGPSTDTQYF
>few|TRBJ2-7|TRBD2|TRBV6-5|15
TGTGCCAGCAGTTACTCGGGCGGGAGAGTAGTCGAGCAGTACTTC
CASSYSGGRVVEQYF
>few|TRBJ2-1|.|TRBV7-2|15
TGTGCCAGCAGCTTAAGGGGACCGGAACTCAATGAGCAGTTCTTC
CASSLRGPELNEQFF
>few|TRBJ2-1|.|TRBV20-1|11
TGCAGTGCTAGCCGCCGTCCTGCGCAGTTCTTC
CSASRRPAQFF
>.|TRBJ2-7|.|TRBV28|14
TGTGCCAGCAGCACAACAGGGTTGGTCTACGAGCAGTACTTC
CASSTTGLVYEQYF
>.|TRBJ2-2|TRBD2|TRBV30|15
TGTGCCTGGAGGCGGACTAGCGGGGCGACCGGGGAGCTGTTTTTT
CAWRRTSGATGELFF
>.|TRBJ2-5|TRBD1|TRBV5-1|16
TGCGCCAGCAGCTTGGCGGGGACAGGGGTCGTAGAGACCCAGTACTTC
CASSLAGTGVVETQYF
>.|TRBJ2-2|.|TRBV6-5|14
TGTGCCAGCAGTTACGCGCGTATGGTCGGGGAGCTGTTTTTT
CASSYARMVGELFF
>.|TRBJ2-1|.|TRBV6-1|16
TGTGCCAGCAGTCGGGGGCGGGACTGGCTATACAATGAGCAGTTCTTC
CASSRGRDWLYNEQFF
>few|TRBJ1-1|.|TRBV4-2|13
TGTGCCAGCAGCCGAGCCCTTATTTTTGAAGCTTTCTTT
CASSRALIFEAFF
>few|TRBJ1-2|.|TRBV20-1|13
TGCAGTGCTAGAGGACAGGTGAACTATGGCTACACCTTC
CSARGQVNYGYTF
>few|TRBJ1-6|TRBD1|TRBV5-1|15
TGCGCCAGCAGCTATAACAGGGGGGATAATTCACCCCTCCACTTT
CASSYNRGDNSPLHF